This T cell receptor (beta chain) is drawn from a study of CD8 T cells in ankylosing spondylitis. It was by quantitative 5'-RACE with molecular barcodes that TCR beta libraries were made. TCRdb reprocessed the 5' RACE reads with MiXCR, giving one entry per CDR3 protein. The repertoire holds nearly 350,000 distinct CDR3 sequences, with about 15% as singletons. V lost 2 bases to trimming and J lost 11 bases, with 15 bases between them. This CDR3 has 13 amino acids. Germline assignment: CDR1 LGHDT and CDR2 YNNKEL (reference sequence). J is TRBJ1-1 and V is TRBV3-1; D may be TRBD1 (6 bases). The receptor was derived from a male donor with ankylosing spondylitis or in good health (not recorded which). The sequencing sample was made of blood, either unsorted or a sorted T cell fraction (not recorded which). The CDR3 DNA follows: TGTGCCAGCAGCCAACTCAGGGGCTTATATGCTTTCTTT. As protein: CASSQLRGLYAFF. Using reference TRBV3-1 and TRBJ1-1 for the parts outside the CDR3, the full variable domain is DTAVSQTPKYLVTQMGNDKSIKCEQNLGHDTMYWYKQDSKKFLKIMFSYNNKELIINETVPNRFSPKSPDKAHLNLHINSLELGDSAVYFCASSQLRGLYAFFGQGTRLTVV.